These T cell receptor beta chains were read from a single sample in a study of response to subunit inactivated influenza vaccine. TCRdb re-derived calls from the RT-PCR reads in MiXCR, one entry per CDR3 protein. The sample yields about 570,000 distinct CDR3 sequences, 11% seen once. The sample was also reused in another study, on T cells expressing NK-cell markers.

Sequenced here: PBMCs from blood, sampled on the day of vaccination. Receptors originate from a man aged 50 to 59 who received an inactivated influenza vaccine. CDR3s include the opening cysteine and the closing phenylalanine or tryptophan. A D gene is named only where the DNA matches it firmly. Clone size is given for some rows only: seen once, a few or many times, or a class if the clone is expanded.

size	V	D	J	DNA	CDR3
.	TRBV10-3	TRBD1	TRBJ2-3	TGTGCCATCAGTGACCGGGACAGGGGGAGCACAGATACGCAGTATTTT	CAISDRDRGSTDTQYF
.	TRBV5-1	.	TRBJ2-6	TGCGCCAGCGGTATATACAGCCTCTCTGGGGCCAACGTCCTGACTTTC	CASGIYSLSGANVLTF
.	TRBV24-1	TRBD1	TRBJ2-5	TGTGCCACCAGTGAGACCGGGACAGTTATGTACCAAGAGACCCAGTACTTC	CATSETGTVMYQETQYF
.	TRBV16	.	TRBJ1-1	TGTGCCAGCAGCCAAATGCCCGCGGCGGCGATGAACACTGAAGCTTTCTTT	CASSQMPAAAMNTEAFF
.	TRBV28	.	TRBJ2-5	TGTGCCACAGCTTCCTCAGACAGCGCCGGGGAGACCCAGTACTTC	CATASSDSAGETQYF
many	TRBV12-3/TRBV12-4	.	TRBJ2-5	TGTGCCAGCAGTCTTGGAGGGGGAGGGACCCAGTACTTC	CASSLGGGGTQYF
few	TRBV28	TRBD2	TRBJ2-7	TGTGCCAGCAGCAGATCCTTGACTAGCGGGAGTGGGGGCTACGAGCAGTACTTC	CASSRSLTSGSGGYEQYF
many	TRBV7-2	TRBD1	TRBJ1-4	TGTGCCAGCAGCTTGGGACAGAGCTTCGCAACTAATGAAAAACTGTTTTTT	CASSLGQSFATNEKLFF
.	TRBV27	.	TRBJ2-1	TGTGCCAGCAGTTTAAAGCCGGGGTACAATGAGCAGTTCTTC	CASSLKPGYNEQFF
.	TRBV12-5	.	TRBJ2-6	TGTGCTAGTGGTTTGCGTAAAAACTCCAGGGTCCCTGGGGCCAACGTCCTGACTTTC	CASGLRKNSRVPGANVLTF
many	TRBV6-5	TRBD1	TRBJ2-7	TGTGCCAGCAGTTACAAGGGGACAGGGGACTACGAGCAGTACTTC	CASSYKGTGDYEQYF
few	TRBV18	TRBD1	TRBJ2-5	TGTGCCAGCTCACCAGAACCGGGACAGGGGGGTCAAGAGACCCAGTACTTC	CASSPEPGQGGQETQYF
few	TRBV6-2/TRBV6-3	TRBD1	TRBJ2-2	TGTGCCAGCAGTTACTCCCCGGGACAGGTCGCGGTATCCGGGGAGCTGTTTTTT	CASSYSPGQVAVSGELFF
few	TRBV4-2	TRBD2	TRBJ2-1	TGTGCCAGCAGCCAAGATGTCCTAGCGGGAGGGCCTAGGGAGCAGTTCTTC	CASSQDVLAGGPREQFF
many	TRBV29-1	.	TRBJ2-3	TGCAGCGTGATCTGGAGACGACGTTCCACAGATACGCAGTATTTT	CSVIWRRRSTDTQYF
.	TRBV19	.	TRBJ2-1	TGTGCCAGTAGTATCGCCGGGACTGATAATGAGCAGTTCTTC	CASSIAGTDNEQFF
few	TRBV7-9	TRBD1	TRBJ2-2	TGTGCCAGCATACGGACAGGGGCCAGCACCGGGGAGCTGTTTTTT	CASIRTGASTGELFF
many	TRBV5-5	TRBD2	TRBJ2-3	TGTGCCAGCAGCTTGGACCGGGGGGAATCAAATACGCAGTATTTT	CASSLDRGESNTQYF
.	TRBV10-3	TRBD1	TRBJ1-5	TGTGCCACAACCCGTGGACAGGGGTCTCAGCCCCAGCATTTT	CATTRGQGSQPQHF
.	TRBV5-1	.	TRBJ2-5	TGCGCCAGCAGCACGACTAAACGGGGAGAGACCCAGTACTTC	CASSTTKRGETQYF
few	TRBV5-8	TRBD2	TRBJ2-5	TGTGCCAGCAGCTTGGCACTAGCGCCGCAAGAGACCCAGTACTTC	CASSLALAPQETQYF
few	TRBV20-1	.	TRBJ1-1	TGCAGTGCTAGAGATGTTCTTAACACTGAAGCTTTCTTT	CSARDVLNTEAFF
once	TRBV12-3/TRBV12-4	TRBD1	TRBJ2-1	TGTGCCAGCACCCACGGACAGGTGAGGGATGAGCAGTTCTTC	CASTHGQVRDEQFF